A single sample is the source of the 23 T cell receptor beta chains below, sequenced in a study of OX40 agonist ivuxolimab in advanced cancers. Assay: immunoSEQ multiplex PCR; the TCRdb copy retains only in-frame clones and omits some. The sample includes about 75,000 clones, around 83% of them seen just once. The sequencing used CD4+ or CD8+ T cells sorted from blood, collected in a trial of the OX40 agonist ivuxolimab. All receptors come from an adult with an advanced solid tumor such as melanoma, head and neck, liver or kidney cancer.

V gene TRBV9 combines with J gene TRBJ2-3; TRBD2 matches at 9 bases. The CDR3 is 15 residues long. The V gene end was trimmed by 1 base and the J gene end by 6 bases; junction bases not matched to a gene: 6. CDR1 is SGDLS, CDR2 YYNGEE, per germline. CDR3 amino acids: CASSVWRGGADTQYF. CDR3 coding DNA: TGTGCCAGCAGCGTATGGCGCGGGGGGGCGGATACGCAGTATTTT.

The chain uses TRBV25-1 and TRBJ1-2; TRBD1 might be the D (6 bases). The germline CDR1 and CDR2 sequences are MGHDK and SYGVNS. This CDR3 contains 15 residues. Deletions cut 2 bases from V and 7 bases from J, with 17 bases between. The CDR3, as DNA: TGTGCCAGCAGTGAAGCCCCCGGGGGCGCTTTTGGCTACACCTTC. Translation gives CASSEAPGGAFGYTF.

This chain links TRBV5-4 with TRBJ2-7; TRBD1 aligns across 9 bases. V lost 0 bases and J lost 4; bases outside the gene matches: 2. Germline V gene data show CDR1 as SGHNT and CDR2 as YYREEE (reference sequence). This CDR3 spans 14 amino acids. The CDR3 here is CASSLVGQGYEQYF. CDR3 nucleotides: TGTGCCAGCAGCTTGGTGGGACAGGGATACGAGCAGTACTTC.

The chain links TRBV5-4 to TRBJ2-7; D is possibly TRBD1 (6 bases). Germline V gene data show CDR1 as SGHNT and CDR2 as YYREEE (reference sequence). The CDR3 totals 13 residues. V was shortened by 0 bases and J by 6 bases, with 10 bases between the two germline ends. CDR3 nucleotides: TGTGCCAGCAGCTTGGACAGGGTTGGCGAGCAGTACTTC. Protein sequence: CASSLDRVGEQYF.

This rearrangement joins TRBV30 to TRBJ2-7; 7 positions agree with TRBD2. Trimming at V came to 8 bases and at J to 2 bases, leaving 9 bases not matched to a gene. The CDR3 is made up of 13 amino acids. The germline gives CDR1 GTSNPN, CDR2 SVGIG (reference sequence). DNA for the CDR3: TGTGCCAGCCAGCGGGACGGGCCCTACGAGCAGTACTTC. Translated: CASQRDGPYEQYF.

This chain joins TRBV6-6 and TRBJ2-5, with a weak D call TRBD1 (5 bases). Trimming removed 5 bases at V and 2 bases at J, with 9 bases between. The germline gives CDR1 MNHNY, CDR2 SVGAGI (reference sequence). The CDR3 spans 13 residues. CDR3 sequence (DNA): TGTGCCAGCAGTCCGACAGTTCAAGAGACCCAGTACTTC. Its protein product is CASSPTVQETQYF.

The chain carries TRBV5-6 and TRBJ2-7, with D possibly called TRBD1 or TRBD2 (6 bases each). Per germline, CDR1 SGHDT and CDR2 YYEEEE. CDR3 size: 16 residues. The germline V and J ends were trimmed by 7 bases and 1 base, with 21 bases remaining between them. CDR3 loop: CASPFGGTQDSYEQYF. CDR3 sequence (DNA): TGTGCCAGCCCATTCGGAGGGACACAGGATTCCTACGAGCAGTACTTC.

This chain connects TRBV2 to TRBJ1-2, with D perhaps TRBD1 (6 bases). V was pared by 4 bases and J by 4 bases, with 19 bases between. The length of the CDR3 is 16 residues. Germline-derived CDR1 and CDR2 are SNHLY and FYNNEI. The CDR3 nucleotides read TGTGCCAGCAGTGGCCGGTCTATACAGGGCTTCTATGGCTACACCTTC. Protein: CASSGRSIQGFYGYTF.

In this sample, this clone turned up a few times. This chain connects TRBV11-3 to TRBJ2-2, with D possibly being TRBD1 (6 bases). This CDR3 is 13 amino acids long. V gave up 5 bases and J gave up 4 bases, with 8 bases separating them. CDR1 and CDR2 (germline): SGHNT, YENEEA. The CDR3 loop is CASSPGATGELFF. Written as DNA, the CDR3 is TGTGCCAGCAGCCCAGGGGCCACCGGGGAGCTGTTTTTT.

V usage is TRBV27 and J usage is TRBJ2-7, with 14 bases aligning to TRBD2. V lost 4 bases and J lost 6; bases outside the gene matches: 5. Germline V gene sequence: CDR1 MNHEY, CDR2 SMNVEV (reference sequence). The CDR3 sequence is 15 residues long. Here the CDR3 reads CASSSGLAGVGEQYF. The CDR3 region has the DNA TGTGCCAGCAGTTCGGGACTAGCGGGAGTAGGCGAGCAGTACTTC.

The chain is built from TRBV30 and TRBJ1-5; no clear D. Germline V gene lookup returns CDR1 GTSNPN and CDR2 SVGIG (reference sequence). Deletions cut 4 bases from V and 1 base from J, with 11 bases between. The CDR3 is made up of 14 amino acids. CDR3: CAWKGQASNQPQHF. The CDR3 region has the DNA TGTGCCTGGAAAGGGCAAGCCAGCAATCAGCCCCAGCATTTT. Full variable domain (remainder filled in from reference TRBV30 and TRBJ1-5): SQTIHQWPATLVQPVGSPLSLECTVEGTSNPNLYWYRQAAGRGLQLLFYSVGIGQISSEVPQNLSASRPQDRQFILSSKKLLLSDSGFYLCAWKGQASNQPQHFGDGTRLSIL.

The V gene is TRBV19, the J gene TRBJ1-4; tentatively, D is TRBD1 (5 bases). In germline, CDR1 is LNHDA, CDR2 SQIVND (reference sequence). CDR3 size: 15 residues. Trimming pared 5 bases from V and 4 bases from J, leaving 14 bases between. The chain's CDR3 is CASSVKRGLNEKLFF. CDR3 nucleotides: TGTGCCAGTAGTGTGAAGAGGGGACTTAATGAAAAACTGTTTTTT. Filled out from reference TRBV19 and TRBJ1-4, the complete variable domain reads DGGITQSPKYLFRKEGQNVTLSCEQNLNHDAMYWYRQDPGQGLRLIYYSQIVNDFQKGDIAEGYSVSREKKESFPLTVTSAQKNPTAFYLCASSVKRGLNEKLFFGSGTQLSVL.

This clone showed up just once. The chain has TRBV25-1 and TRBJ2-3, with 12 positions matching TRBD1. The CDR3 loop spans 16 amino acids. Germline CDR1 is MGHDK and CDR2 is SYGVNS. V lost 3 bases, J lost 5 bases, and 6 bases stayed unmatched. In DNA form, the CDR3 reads TGTGCCAGCAGTGACTCGGGACAGGGGGCGAAAGATACGCAGTATTTT. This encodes CASSDSGQGAKDTQYF.

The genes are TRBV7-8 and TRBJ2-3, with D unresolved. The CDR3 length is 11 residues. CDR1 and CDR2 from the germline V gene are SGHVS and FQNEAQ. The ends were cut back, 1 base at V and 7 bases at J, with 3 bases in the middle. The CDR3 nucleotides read TGTGCCAGCAGCTTAGAAAATACGCAGTATTTT. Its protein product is CASSLENTQYF.

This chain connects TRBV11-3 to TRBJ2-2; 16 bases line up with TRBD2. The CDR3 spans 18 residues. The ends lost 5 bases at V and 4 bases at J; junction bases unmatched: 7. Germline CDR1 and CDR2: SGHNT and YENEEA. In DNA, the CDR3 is TGTGCCAGCAGCCCGGGACTAGCGGGAGGGCAGGGCACCGGGGAGCTGTTTTTT. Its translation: CASSPGLAGGQGTGELFF.

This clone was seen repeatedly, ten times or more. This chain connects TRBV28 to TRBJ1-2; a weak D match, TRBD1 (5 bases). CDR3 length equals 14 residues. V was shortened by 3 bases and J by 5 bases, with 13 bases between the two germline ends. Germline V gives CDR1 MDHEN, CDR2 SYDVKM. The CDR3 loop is CASSLWGGGYGYTF. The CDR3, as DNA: TGTGCCAGCAGTTTGTGGGGCGGAGGGTATGGCTACACCTTC.

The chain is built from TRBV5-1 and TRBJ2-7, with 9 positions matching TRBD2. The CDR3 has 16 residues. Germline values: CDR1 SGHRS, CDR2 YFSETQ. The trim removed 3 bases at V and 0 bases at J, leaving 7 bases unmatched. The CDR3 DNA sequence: TGCGCCAGCAGCTGGGGGGCTAGCGGGAACTCCTACGAGCAGTACTTC. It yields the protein CASSWGASGNSYEQYF.

CDR3 sequence reads: CASSPSRGPYEQYF. DNA of the CDR3: TGTGCCAGCAGTCCCTCGCGGGGGCCTTACGAGCAGTACTTC. The chain carries TRBV27 and TRBJ2-7; weak D call: TRBD2 (7 bases). Trimming took 5 bases from V and 4 from J, leaving 15 bases between them. This CDR3 is built from 14 residues. Per germline, CDR1 MNHEY and CDR2 SMNVEV (reference sequence).

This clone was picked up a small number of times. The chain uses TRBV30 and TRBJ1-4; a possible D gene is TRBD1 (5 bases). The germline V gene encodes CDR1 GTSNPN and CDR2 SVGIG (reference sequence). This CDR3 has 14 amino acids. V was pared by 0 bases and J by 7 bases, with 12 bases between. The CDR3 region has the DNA TGTGCCTGGAGTGTGAAAGGGACGGGTGAAAAACTGTTTTTT. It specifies CAWSVKGTGEKLFF.

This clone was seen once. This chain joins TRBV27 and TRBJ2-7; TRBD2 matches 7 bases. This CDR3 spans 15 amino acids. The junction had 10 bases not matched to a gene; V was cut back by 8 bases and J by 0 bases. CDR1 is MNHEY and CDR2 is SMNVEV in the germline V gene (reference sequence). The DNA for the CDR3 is TGTGCCAGCTCGGGGCGGCTAGCGGCCTCCTACGAGCAGTACTTC. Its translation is CASSGRLAASYEQYF.

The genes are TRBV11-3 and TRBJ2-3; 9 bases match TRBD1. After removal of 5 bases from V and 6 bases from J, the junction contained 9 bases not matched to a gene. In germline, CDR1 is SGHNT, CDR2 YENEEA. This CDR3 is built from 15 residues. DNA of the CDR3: TGTGCCAGCAGCCCGGGACAGGGCGTTGAGGATACGCAGTATTTT. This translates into CASSPGQGVEDTQYF. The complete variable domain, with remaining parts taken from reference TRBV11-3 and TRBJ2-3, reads EAGVVQSPRYKIIEKKQPVAFWCNPISGHNTLYWYLQNLGQGPELLIRYENEEAVDDSQLPKDRFSAERLKGVDSTLKIQPAELGDSAVYLCASSPGQGVEDTQYFGPGTRLTVL.

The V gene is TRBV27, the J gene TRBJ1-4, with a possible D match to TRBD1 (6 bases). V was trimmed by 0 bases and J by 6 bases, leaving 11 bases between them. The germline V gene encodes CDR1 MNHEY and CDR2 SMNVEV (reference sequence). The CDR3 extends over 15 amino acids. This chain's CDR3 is CASSLSGRGDEKLFF. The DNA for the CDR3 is TGTGCCAGCAGTTTATCGGGAAGGGGGGATGAAAAACTGTTTTTT.

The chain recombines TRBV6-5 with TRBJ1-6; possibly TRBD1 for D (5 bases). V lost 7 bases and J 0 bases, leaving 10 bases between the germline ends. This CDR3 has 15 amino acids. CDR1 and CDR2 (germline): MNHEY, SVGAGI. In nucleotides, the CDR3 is TGTGCCAGCATGGGACTGAGCTCCTATAATTCACCCCTCCACTTT. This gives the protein CASMGLSSYNSPLHF.